This passage covers 29 T cell receptor beta chains from one sample sequenced in a study of blood T cell repertoires in COVID-19. Method: immunoSEQ multiplex PCR; TCRdb's copy keeps in-frame clones and lacks some. The table records a few hundred thousand clones, 70% to 90% of them present only once. Input material: PBMCs or T cells enriched from blood (not recorded which). These receptors all come from a woman aged 25 to 45 who had recovered from COVID-19.

The chain couples TRBV7-2 to TRBJ1-5; TRBD1 might be the D (5 bases). CDR3 length: 14 amino acids. Trimming left V 0 bases short and J 7 bases short, with 10 bases between. Per the germline V gene, CDR1 is SGHTA and CDR2 is FQGNSA. The DNA of the CDR3 is TGTGCCAGCAGCTTAGCAGGGGAATGGCAGCCCCAGCATTTT. The encoded protein is CASSLAGEWQPQHF.

This clone was seen a few times. The V and J genes are TRBV4-1 and TRBJ2-7, with D perhaps matching TRBD1 (5 bases). Trimming pared 4 bases from V and 3 bases from J, leaving 10 bases between. In germline, CDR1 is MGHRA, CDR2 YSYEKL. This CDR3 spans 13 amino acids. The CDR3 protein is CASSPVGRYEQYF. The CDR3 nucleotides read TGCGCCAGCAGCCCAGTGGGGCGCTACGAGCAGTACTTC.

In this sample, this clone turned up a few times. The J gene is TRBJ1-4, the V gene TRBV12-1; the DNA was not compared with TRBD1, the D call given in the table. TRBV12-1 is an annotated pseudogene. The CDR3 totals 15 residues. The CDR3 DNA is TGTGCCAGCAGCGTAATCGACAGGGGTTACGAAAAACTGTTTTTT. It codes for CASSVIDRGYEKLFF.

The chain carries TRBV6-5 and TRBJ1-1; D remains ambiguous. The germline V gene has CDR1 MNHEY and CDR2 SVGAGI. V was shortened by 7 bases and J by 1 base, with 13 bases between the two germline ends. This CDR3 region has 14 residues. In DNA, the CDR3 is TGTGCCAGCACGAGACTATGGCAGAACACTGAAGCTTTCTTT. As protein: CASTRLWQNTEAFF.

This clone has a handful of counts. The chain links TRBV7-9 to TRBJ2-6; possibly TRBD2 for D (5 bases). CDR3 length equals 14 residues. Germline V gene sequence: CDR1 SEHNR, CDR2 FQNEAQ (reference sequence). Trimming pared 5 bases from V and 13 bases from J, leaving 18 bases between. CDR3 amino acids: CASSGLPWSGVLTF. Written as DNA, the CDR3 is TGTGCCAGCAGCGGGTTGCCATGGAGCGGTGTCCTGACTTTC. The variable domain in full, completed from reference TRBV7-9 and TRBJ2-6, reads DTGVSQNPRHKITKRGQNVTFRCDPISEHNRLYWYRQTLGQGPEFLTYFQNEAQLEKSRLLSDRFSAERPKGSFSTLEIQRTEQGDSAMYLCASSGLPWSGVLTFGAGSRLTVL.

The chain links TRBV2 to TRBJ1-1, with a weak D call TRBD1 (6 bases). Germline CDR1 and CDR2: SNHLY and FYNNEI. Trimming removed 7 bases at V and 2 bases at J, with 14 bases between. The CDR3 is 14 amino acids. The CDR3 coding sequence is TGTGCCAGCAACGACCAGGGGAGTAACACTGAAGCTTTCTTT. Translation: CASNDQGSNTEAFF.

The chain is built from TRBV6-5 and TRBJ1-2, with D possibly TRBD1 on 6 matching bases. Trimming pared 10 bases from V and 3 bases from J, leaving 15 bases between. The CDR3 covers 13 residues. Germline V gene data show CDR1 as MNHEY and CDR2 as SVGAGI. The CDR3: CAILLTGYYGYTF. In nucleotides, the CDR3 is TGTGCCATATTACTGACAGGTTACTATGGCTACACCTTC.

The rearrangement uses TRBV9 and TRBJ1-6, with TRBD1 as a possible D gene (5 bases). Germline values: CDR1 SGDLS, CDR2 YYNGEE. The CDR3 spans 19 residues. Trimming left V 3 bases short and J 2 bases short, with 21 bases between. The CDR3 is CASSGQGSTGGAYNSPLHF. The CDR3 DNA sequence: TGTGCCAGCAGCGGGCAAGGGTCGACGGGGGGTGCCTATAATTCACCCCTCCACTTT.

A single count supports this clone. This chain joins TRBV9 and TRBJ2-3; D may be TRBD2 (6 bases). CDR3 length equals 18 residues. CDR1 is SGDLS and CDR2 is YYNGEE in the germline V gene. V lost 0 bases to trimming and J lost 2 bases, with 19 bases between them. The CDR3 sequence is CASSVGTGTPPSTDTQYF. CDR3 coding DNA: TGTGCCAGCAGCGTAGGGACCGGGACTCCTCCGTCCACAGATACGCAGTATTTT.

This chain's CDR3 is CASSRAPQGSYEQYF. The CDR3 nucleotides read TGTGCCAGCAGCCGCGCCCCACAGGGGAGCTACGAGCAGTACTTC. The chain couples TRBV3-1 (or the pseudogene TRBV3-2) to TRBJ2-7; 7 bases are shared with TRBD1. V lost 4 bases, J lost 3 bases, and 9 bases stayed unmatched. Germline CDR1 reads LGHDT; CDR2 reads YNNKEL (reference sequence). CDR3 length: 15 amino acids.

This chain joins TRBV11-2 and TRBJ2-3, with a possible D match to TRBD2 (5 bases). Germline-derived CDR1 and CDR2 are SGHAT and FQNNGV. V shed 5 bases and J shed 6 bases, with 15 bases lying between them. The CDR3 runs to 14 residues. The CDR3: CASSTRTEVDTQYF. The CDR3 DNA reads as TGTGCCAGCAGCACTCGGACGGAGGTGGATACGCAGTATTTT.

The chain couples TRBV10-3 to TRBJ1-5; unclear D gene. Germline CDR1 ENHRY, CDR2 SYGVKD. This CDR3 contains 13 residues. The V end lost 0 bases, the J end lost 5 bases, and 5 bases lay between the germline ends. DNA of the CDR3: TGTGCCATCAGTGAGTCGAGGGATCAGCCCCAGCATTTT. Protein product: CAISESRDQPQHF.

The CDR3 DNA is TGTGCCAGCAGCTTAGCGAGCGGGGGGGAATTAGATACGCAGTATTTT. Translated: CASSLASGGELDTQYF. J is TRBJ2-3 and V is TRBV7-2, with TRBD2 matching over 10 bases. Trimming removed 0 bases from V and 5 bases from J; junction bases left unmatched: 5. CDR3 size: 16 residues. The germline CDR1 and CDR2 sequences are SGHTA and FQGNSA.

The genes are TRBV6-1 and TRBJ1-5; D unclear. CDR1 and CDR2 (germline): MNHNS, SASEGT. Trimming took off 4 bases at V and 0 bases at J, with 22 bases between the two ends. The CDR3 is 19 amino acids. As DNA, the CDR3 is TGTGCCAGCAGTGTATTTATTAGGGTGGGGAGAAATAGCAATCAGCCCCAGCATTTT. It encodes CASSVFIRVGRNSNQPQHF.

The chain couples TRBV19 to TRBJ1-1, with TRBD1 matching over 8 bases. J was trimmed by 5 bases and V by 4 bases; bases with no gene match: 3. The CDR3 covers 13 residues. CDR1 LNHDA and CDR2 SQIVND come from the germline V gene (reference sequence). The CDR3 DNA reads as TGTGCCAGTAGTACCGGGACAGGTACTGAAGCTTTCTTT. Translated: CASSTGTGTEAFF.

The chain couples TRBV5-5 to TRBJ1-3; 9 bases match TRBD1. V lost 4 bases and J lost 3; bases outside the gene matches: 8. The CDR3 covers 16 residues. Germline V gene lookup returns CDR1 SGHKS and CDR2 YYEKEE (reference sequence). Here the CDR3 reads CASSRPRDRDGNTIYF. The CDR3 bases are TGTGCCAGCAGCCGACCCCGGGACAGGGATGGAAACACCATATATTTT.

V gene TRBV7-9 combines with J gene TRBJ2-2, with 8 bases matching TRBD1. The CDR3 sequence is 16 residues long. Germline V gene sequence: CDR1 SEHNR, CDR2 FQNEAQ (reference sequence). V shed 6 bases, J shed 6 bases, and the junction held 12 bases outside the gene matches. CDR3 nucleotides: TGTGCCAGCAGGCCCGACAGGGGATCCTTTGCCGGGGAGCTGTTTTTT. As protein: CASRPDRGSFAGELFF.

The chain links TRBV19 to TRBJ1-1; D unresolved. The V gene lost 6 bases and the J gene lost 4 bases, with 12 bases spanning the gap. The CDR3 is made up of 13 amino acids. CDR1 and CDR2 (germline): LNHDA, SQIVND (reference sequence). DNA for the CDR3: TGTGCCAGTAGAACCGACATCGGCACTGAAGCTTTCTTT. Its translation: CASRTDIGTEAFF.

Only a few counts were recorded for this clone. This rearrangement joins TRBV7-6 to TRBJ1-4, with 7 bases matching TRBD1. J gave up 4 bases and V 5 bases, and 4 bases lay outside the gene matches. This CDR3 is 14 amino acids long. The germline CDR1 and CDR2 sequences are SGHVS and FNYEAQ. This chain's CDR3 is CASSLRGVNEKLFF. Written as DNA, the CDR3 is TGTGCCAGCAGCCTCAGGGGGGTTAATGAAAAACTGTTTTTT. Looking up the rest from reference TRBV7-6 and TRBJ1-4 gives the full variable domain: GAGVSQSPRYKVTKRGQDVALRCDPISGHVSLYWYRQALGQGPEFLTYFNYEAQQDKSGLPNDRFSAERPEGSISTLTIQRTEQRDSAMYRCASSLRGVNEKLFFGSGTQLSVL.

The chain recombines TRBV6-1 with TRBJ1-5; TRBD1 matches at 9 bases. CDR3 length equals 15 residues. The germline CDR1 and CDR2 sequences are MNHNS and SASEGT. J gave up 4 bases and V 2 bases, and 3 bases lay outside the gene matches. The CDR3, as DNA: TGTGCCAGCAGTGAAAGGACAGGGGTAAATCAGCCCCAGCATTTT. Protein: CASSERTGVNQPQHF.

This clone turned up a few times. The chain employs TRBV5-1 and TRBJ2-7; D possibly corresponds to TRBD1 (6 bases). The V end was cut by 4 bases, the J end by 1 base, with 9 bases between. Germline values: CDR1 SGHRS, CDR2 YFSETQ. This CDR3 contains 13 residues. The CDR3 spells CASSVDRSYEQYF. Here the CDR3 DNA reads TGCGCCAGCAGCGTGGACAGATCCTACGAGCAGTACTTC.

This chain links TRBV7-3 with TRBJ1-1; 8 bases align to TRBD1. Trimming took 2 bases from V and 4 from J; bases not matched to a gene: 6. This CDR3 region has 15 residues. The germline gives CDR1 SGHTA, CDR2 FQGTGA. DNA of the CDR3: TGTGCCAGCAGCTTAGTGGCAGGGGGCCTCACTGAAGCTTTCTTT. Protein: CASSLVAGGLTEAFF.

The CDR3 DNA reads TGTGCCAGCAGCCAATCCCTCTGGGGAGGTGAGCAGTTCTTC. This codes for CASSQSLWGGEQFF. This chain joins TRBV4-2 and TRBJ2-1, with D possibly matching TRBD2 (6 bases). Deletions cut 2 bases from V and 9 bases from J, with 14 bases between. CDR1 is LGHNA, CDR2 YNFKEQ, per germline. The CDR3 contains 14 residues.

The chain couples TRBV29-1 to TRBJ2-7; TRBD2 matches 7 bases. The CDR3 covers 12 residues. The J segment lost 2 bases and the V segment lost 4 bases, leaving 2 bases of the junction unmatched. Germline V CDR1 and CDR2: SQVTM, ANQGSEA. The CDR3 DNA reads TGCAGCGTTGGGGAGGGGCCCTACGAGCAGTACTTC. Amino acid sequence: CSVGEGPYEQYF.

The J gene is TRBJ1-1, the V gene TRBV12-3 or TRBV12-4; D ambiguous. The CDR3 extends over 12 amino acids. Trimming shortened V by 6 bases and J by 7 bases, and 12 bases separated the two germline ends. The CDR3: CASRLDAGEAFF. The CDR3, as DNA: TGTGCCAGCAGGTTGGATGCGGGTGAAGCTTTCTTT.

CDR3 DNA: TGTGCCAGCAGCTTACCAGGGTTGGGCACTGAAGCTTTCTTT. Amino acid sequence: CASSLPGLGTEAFF. The chain combines TRBV7-8 with TRBJ1-1; D is perhaps TRBD1 (5 bases). This CDR3 spans 14 amino acids. Germline V lookup: CDR1 SGHVS, CDR2 FQNEAQ. V lost 2 bases and J 4 bases, leaving 11 bases between the germline ends.

Notes on this clone: At the DNA level, this CDR3 is encoded by other sequences in the same sample as well. The chain joins TRBV2 to TRBJ1-1, with D perhaps TRBD1 (6 bases). Trimming took off 6 bases at V and 2 bases at J, with 10 bases between the two ends. The CDR3 sequence is 13 residues long. Per germline, CDR1 SNHLY and CDR2 FYNNEI. In nucleotides, the CDR3 is TGTGCCAGCAGCGAGGACAGAAACACTGAAGCTTTCTTT. As protein: CASSEDRNTEAFF.

The gene calls are TRBV18 and TRBJ1-5; the D is unclear. V dropped 3 bases and J dropped 1 base, with 7 bases sitting between them. This CDR3 comprises 14 residues. Germline V gives CDR1 KGHSH, CDR2 LQKENI. CDR3 loop: CASSPQASNQPQHF. CDR3 nucleotides: TGTGCCAGCTCACCCCAGGCAAGCAATCAGCCCCAGCATTTT. The full variable domain, with the rest looked up from reference TRBV18 and TRBJ1-5, is NAGVMQNPRHLVRRRGQEARLRCSPMKGHSHVYWYRQLPEEGLKFMVYLQKENIIDESGMPKERFSAEFPKEGPSILRIQQVVRGDSAAYFCASSPQASNQPQHFGDGTRLSIL.

The CDR3 spells CASSLGGTMDGYTF. The CDR3 DNA reads as TGTGCCAGCAGCTTGGGGGGCACTATGGATGGCTACACCTTC. The rearrangement joins TRBV5-7 to TRBJ1-2; TRBD1 is a possible D gene (5 bases). TRBV5-7 is assigned to the ORF class and has an uncertain function. This CDR3 has 14 residues. V dropped 0 bases and J dropped 6 bases, with 12 bases sitting between them.